The rows below give T cell receptor beta chains drawn from one sample of a study of T cell responses to AZD1222 COVID-19 vaccine. Method: immunoSEQ multiplex PCR; TCRdb's copy keeps in-frame clones and lacks some. This table has 90,000 to 120,000 clones, around 90% appearing once. Sequenced here: peripheral blood, sampled on day 0 of AZD1222 vaccination. These receptors originate from an adult in good health. The CDR3 runs from the conserved cysteine through the conserved F or W. D genes are given only for firm matches. Clone size is not always given. Where it is, it says once, few, many or a class for expanded clones.

v_gene,j_gene,abundance,d_gene,CDR3aa,CDR3nt
TRBV3-1/TRBV3-2,TRBJ2-6,NA,NA,CASSQQGAQEGAQRLFSGANVLTF,TGTGCCAGCAGCCAACAGGGTGCGCAAGAAGGCGCACAGCGACTTTTTTCTGGGGCCAACGTCCTGACTTTC
TRBV7-9,TRBJ2-1,NA,NA,CASSLAGSYNEQFF,TGTGCCAGCAGCTTAGCGGGCTCCTACAATGAGCAGTTCTTC
TRBV7-9,TRBJ1-1,NA,NA,CASVRDTEAFF,TGTGCCAGCGTCCGCGACACTGAAGCTTTCTTT
TRBV9,TRBJ2-2,NA,NA,CASSEGPVGIPGELFF,TGTGCCAGCAGCGAGGGGCCCGTGGGGATTCCCGGGGAGCTGTTTTTT
TRBV5-5,TRBJ1-5,NA,TRBD1,CASSSTGLQPQHF,TGTGCCAGCAGCTCGACAGGGCTTCAGCCCCAGCATTTT
TRBV7-3,TRBJ1-1,NA,NA,CASSYRGNTEAFF,TGTGCCAGCAGCTACAGAGGGAACACTGAAGCTTTCTTT
TRBV27,TRBJ1-6,NA,NA,CASSLLFPGRASYNSPLHF,TGTGCCAGCAGTTTATTGTTTCCAGGCAGGGCCTCCTATAATTCACCCCTCCACTTT
TRBV5-6,TRBJ1-5,NA,TRBD1,CASSLGDRGWGSNQPQHF,TGTGCCAGCAGCTTGGGGGACAGGGGATGGGGTAGCAATCAGCCCCAGCATTTT
TRBV30,TRBJ2-7,NA,NA,CAWTRAGSYEQYF,TGTGCCTGGACCCGGGCAGGGTCCTACGAGCAGTACTTC
TRBV29-1,TRBJ2-1,NA,NA,CSVVGWEQFF,TGCAGCGTTGTCGGCTGGGAGCAGTTCTTC
TRBV10-3,TRBJ1-6,NA,NA,CAISPRGYNSPLHF,TGTGCCATCAGCCCTAGGGGCTATAATTCACCCCTCCACTTT
TRBV9,TRBJ2-3,NA,TRBD2,CASSVGTSGKDTQYF,TGTGCCAGCAGCGTGGGGACTAGCGGGAAAGATACGCAGTATTTT
TRBV7-2,TRBJ1-1,NA,NA,CASSLVVGMNTEAFF,TGTGCCAGCAGCTTAGTCGTAGGGATGAACACTGAAGCTTTCTTT
TRBV20-1,TRBJ2-1,NA,TRBD2,CSASASGPYNEQFF,TGCAGTGCTAGTGCTAGCGGGCCATACAATGAGCAGTTCTTC
TRBV6-4,TRBJ1-1,NA,TRBD1,CASSERQGVGTEAFF,TGTGCCAGCAGTGAGAGACAGGGTGTTGGGACTGAAGCTTTCTTT
TRBV5-1,TRBJ1-6,NA,TRBD1,CASSAGQGANSPLHF,TGCGCCAGCAGCGCGGGACAGGGGGCAAATTCACCCCTCCACTTT
TRBV10-3,TRBJ1-2,NA,NA,CAISESAGFYGYTF,TGTGCCATCAGTGAGTCGGCAGGCTTCTATGGCTACACCTTC
TRBV5-8,TRBJ2-1,NA,TRBD2,CASRQTLAGRDEQFF,TGTGCCAGCAGGCAGACCCTAGCGGGACGGGATGAGCAGTTCTTC
TRBV7-9,TRBJ2-7,NA,NA,CASSSSREKSYEQYF,TGTGCCAGCAGCTCTTCTAGGGAGAAGTCCTACGAGCAGTACTTC
TRBV7-3,TRBJ2-1,NA,TRBD1,CASSLDKRGQQFF,TGTGCCAGCAGCCTAGACAAAAGGGGGCAGCAGTTCTTC
TRBV7-2,TRBJ2-2,NA,NA,CASRGGGRTGELFF,TGTGCCAGCAGAGGGGGAGGGCGAACCGGGGAGCTGTTTTTT
TRBV7-3,TRBJ2-1,NA,TRBD2,CASSLSAGESYNEQFF,TGTGCCAGCAGCTTATCGGCGGGGGAGTCCTACAATGAGCAGTTCTTC
TRBV18,TRBJ1-5,NA,NA,CASSLTSEGFGNQPQHF,TGTGCCAGCTCACTCACCTCAGAAGGGTTCGGCAATCAGCCCCAGCATTTT
TRBV5-1,TRBJ1-1,NA,NA,CASSLAPGVTEAFF,TGCGCCAGCAGCTTGGCTCCAGGGGTCACTGAAGCTTTCTTT
TRBV7-3,TRBJ1-1,NA,NA,CASKPQGLGTEAFF,TGTGCCAGTAAACCCCAGGGGCTTGGCACTGAAGCTTTCTTT
TRBV9,TRBJ2-7,NA,NA,CASSVGDSTYEQYF,TGTGCCAGCAGCGTAGGGGACTCCACCTACGAGCAGTACTTC
TRBV15,TRBJ1-2,NA,NA,CATSTPINQYGYTF,TGTGCCACCAGCACCCCCATTAACCAGTATGGCTACACCTTC
TRBV19,TRBJ1-2,once,NA,CASSIDKGQPTSNGYTF,TGTGCCAGTAGTATAGATAAAGGACAGCCTACGTCGAATGGCTACACCTTC
TRBV9,TRBJ2-3,NA,TRBD2,CASSAGGDTDTQYF,TGTGCCAGCAGCGCGGGGGGGGACACAGATACGCAGTATTTT
TRBV2,TRBJ1-2,NA,NA,CASSPGQRANYTF,TGTGCCAGCAGCCCCGGACAGAGGGCCAACTACACCTTC
TRBV6-1,TRBJ2-6,NA,NA,CASSEGSSGANVLTF,TGTGCCAGCAGTGAAGGTTCATCAGGGGCCAACGTCCTGACTTTC
TRBV11-2,TRBJ2-2,NA,NA,CASSEQNFGTGELFF,TGTGCCAGCAGCGAACAAAACTTCGGGACCGGGGAGCTGTTTTTT
TRBV30,TRBJ1-3,NA,NA,CAWSPGDTIYF,TGTGCCTGGAGCCCCGGGGACACCATATATTTT
TRBV27,TRBJ2-7,once,NA,CASSSTYEQYF,TGTGCCAGCAGTTCCACCTACGAGCAGTACTTC
TRBV12-3/TRBV12-4,TRBJ1-6,once,NA,CASSFGSPLHF,TGTGCCAGCAGTTTCGGTTCACCCCTCCACTTT
TRBV6-2/TRBV6-3,TRBJ1-1,once,NA,CASSRSGEGTEAFF,TGTGCCAGCAGTAGATCCGGGGAGGGGACTGAAGCTTTCTTT
TRBV18,TRBJ2-5,few,NA,CASSGDQETQYF,TGTGCCAGCTCAGGAGACCAAGAGACCCAGTACTTC
TRBV3-1/TRBV3-2,TRBJ2-7,NA,NA,CASSQDRYEQYF,TGTGCCAGCAGCCAAGATCGCTACGAGCAGTACTTC
TRBV7-6,TRBJ2-7,once,TRBD2,CASSVTAGTSGEQYF,TGTGCCAGCAGCGTAACCGCCGGGACTAGCGGAGAGCAGTACTTC
TRBV25-1,TRBJ1-5,NA,NA,CASSPLPEEHF,TGTGCCAGCAGTCCCCTCCCTGAGGAACATTTT
TRBV6-2/TRBV6-3,TRBJ1-6,NA,NA,CASSTRTSSYNSPLHF,TGTGCCAGCAGTACCAGGACGAGCTCCTATAATTCACCCCTCCACTTT
TRBV7-9,TRBJ2-1,NA,NA,CASSLSGTTNEQFF,TGTGCCAGCAGCTTGTCCGGGACCACTAATGAGCAGTTCTTC
TRBV29-1,TRBJ1-5,NA,NA,CSVQVGSSNQPQHF,TGCAGCGTCCAAGTCGGGAGCAGCAATCAGCCCCAGCATTTT
TRBV28,TRBJ2-7,NA,NA,CASRSSGGSYEQYF,TGTGCCAGCAGATCAAGCGGAGGCTCCTACGAGCAGTACTTC
TRBV28,TRBJ1-2,NA,TRBD1,CAIRKPGQGLLGYGYTF,TGTGCCATCAGAAAACCGGGACAGGGGCTCCTAGGCTATGGCTACACCTTC
TRBV5-4,TRBJ2-7,few,NA,CASSFGQSHYEQYF,TGTGCCAGCAGCTTTGGGCAGTCCCACTACGAGCAGTACTTC
TRBV28,TRBJ2-4,NA,NA,CASSLRGPVGIQYF,TGTGCCAGCAGTTTAAGGGGACCCGTGGGCATTCAGTACTTC
TRBV6-5,TRBJ1-6,NA,NA,CASRPPGAKNSPLHF,TGTGCCAGCAGACCCCCGGGGGCAAAGAATTCACCCCTCCACTTT
TRBV6-1,TRBJ2-2,NA,NA,CASSERGSGTGELFF,TGTGCCAGCAGTGAAAGGGGGTCGGGCACCGGGGAGCTGTTTTTT
TRBV2,TRBJ1-6,once,TRBD1,CASSEATGGSYSPLHF,TGTGCCAGCAGTGAAGCTACAGGGGGATCATATTCACCCCTCCACTTT
TRBV6-6,TRBJ2-7,NA,NA,CASSHVSSDYEQYF,TGTGCCAGCAGCCACGTTTCTAGCGACTACGAGCAGTACTTC
TRBV19,TRBJ1-4,NA,NA,CASSPPPRNEKLFF,TGTGCCAGTAGTCCTCCTCCTCGTAATGAAAAACTGTTTTTT
TRBV4-1,TRBJ2-7,NA,TRBD2,CASSRTGTNYEQYF,TGCGCCAGCAGCCGAACCGGGACTAACTACGAGCAGTACTTC
TRBV7-2,TRBJ2-2,NA,NA,CASSLIGLGGANTGELFF,TGTGCCAGCAGCTTAATTGGCCTAGGAGGGGCGAACACCGGGGAGCTGTTTTTT
TRBV9,TRBJ1-3,NA,NA,CASSPWDAPAAGNTIYF,TGTGCCAGCAGCCCATGGGACGCACCTGCCGCCGGAAACACCATATATTTT
TRBV11-3,TRBJ2-2,NA,TRBD2,CASSLGVSGVTGELFF,TGTGCCAGCAGCTTAGGAGTTAGCGGGGTCACCGGGGAGCTGTTTTTT
TRBV9,TRBJ1-2,NA,NA,CASHGKAYGYTF,TGTGCCAGCCACGGAAAAGCTTATGGCTACACCTTC
TRBV5-1,TRBJ2-1,NA,TRBD2,CASSLATVASGYNEQFF,TGCGCCAGCAGCTTGGCCACTGTTGCTAGCGGGTACAATGAGCAGTTCTTC
TRBV19,TRBJ1-2,NA,NA,CASRDPFRRQGLAYGYTF,TGTGCCAGTAGAGACCCCTTCCGTCGGCAGGGACTCGCCTATGGCTACACCTTC
TRBV7-3,TRBJ2-3,NA,NA,CASSLDGPSDTQYF,TGTGCCAGCAGCCTGGACGGCCCTTCAGATACGCAGTATTTT